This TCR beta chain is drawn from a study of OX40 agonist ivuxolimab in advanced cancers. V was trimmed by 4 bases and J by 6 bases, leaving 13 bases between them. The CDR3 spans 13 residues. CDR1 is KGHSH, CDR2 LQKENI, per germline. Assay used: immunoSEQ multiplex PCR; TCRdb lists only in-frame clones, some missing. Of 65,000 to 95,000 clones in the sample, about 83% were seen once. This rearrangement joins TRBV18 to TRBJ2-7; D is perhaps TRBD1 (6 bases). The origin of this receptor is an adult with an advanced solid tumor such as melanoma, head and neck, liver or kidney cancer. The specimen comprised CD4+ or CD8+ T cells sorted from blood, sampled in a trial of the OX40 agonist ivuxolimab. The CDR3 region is CASSLTRGVEQYF. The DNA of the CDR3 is TGTGCCAGCTCACTGACCAGGGGAGTCGAGCAGTACTTC.